This passage covers 3 T cell receptor beta chains from one sample sequenced in a study of cytomegalovirus exposure and HLA in healthy donors. TCRdb's copy holds only in-frame clones and misses some; the assay was immunoSEQ multiplex PCR. The sample consists of 120,000 or so clones, roughly 87% of them appearing once. Sequenced material: PBMCs. The origin of the receptors is a woman aged 18-29 years in good health and CMV-seronegative.

The chain couples TRBV4-2 to TRBJ2-5; the match to TRBD2 covers 14 bases. V trimming: 4 bases; J trimming: 2 bases; junction bases outside the gene matches: 6. The CDR3 has 17 residues. Germline V gene lookup returns CDR1 LGHNA and CDR2 YNFKEQ. The CDR3 spells CASSPVGTSGSQETQYF. CDR3 sequence (DNA): TGTGCCAGCAGCCCGGTCGGGACTAGCGGGAGTCAAGAGACCCAGTACTTC.

The chain links TRBV29-1 to TRBJ1-4; the match to TRBD1 covers 9 bases. The CDR3 extends over 13 amino acids. The germline CDR1 and CDR2 sequences are SQVTM and ANQGSEA. V lost 5 bases and J lost 5; bases outside the gene matches: 3. This chain's CDR3 is CSVFGTGNEKLFF. The CDR3 DNA is TGCAGCGTTTTCGGGACAGGGAATGAAAAACTGTTTTTT.

This clone was recorded once. The V call is TRBV4-3, the J call TRBJ2-7; 8 bases are a match to TRBD2. The V gene's germline CDR1 is LGHNA and CDR2 YSLEER. The CDR3 spans 15 residues. J gave up 7 bases and V 0 bases, and 8 bases lay outside the gene matches. CDR3 DNA: TGCGCCAGCAGCCAAGATCTTTCAAGCGGGGGTGAGCAGTACTTC. Encoded protein: CASSQDLSSGGEQYF.